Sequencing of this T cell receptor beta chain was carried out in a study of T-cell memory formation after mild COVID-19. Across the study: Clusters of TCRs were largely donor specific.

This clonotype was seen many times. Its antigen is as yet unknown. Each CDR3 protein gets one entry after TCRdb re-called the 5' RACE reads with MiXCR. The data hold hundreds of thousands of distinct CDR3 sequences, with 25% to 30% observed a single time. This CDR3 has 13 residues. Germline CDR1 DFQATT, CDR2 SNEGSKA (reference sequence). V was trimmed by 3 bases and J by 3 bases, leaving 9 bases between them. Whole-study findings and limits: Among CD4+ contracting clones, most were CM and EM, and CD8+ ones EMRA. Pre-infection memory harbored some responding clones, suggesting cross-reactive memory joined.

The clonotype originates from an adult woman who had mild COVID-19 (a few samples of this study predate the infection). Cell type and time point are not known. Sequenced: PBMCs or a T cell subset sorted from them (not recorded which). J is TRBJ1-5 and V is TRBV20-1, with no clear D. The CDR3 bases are TGCAGTGCTAGGTATCTAGCCAATCAGCCCCAGCATTTT. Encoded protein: CSARYLANQPQHF.